Each of the 2 T cell receptor beta chains below was sequenced from the same sample in a study. TCRdb reprocessed the 5' RACE reads via MiXCR and lists one record per CDR3 protein. The sample shows roughly 38,000 distinct CDR3 sequences, under 20% of them seen only once. The sample taken for sequencing was naive CD4+ T cells sorted from a lymph node. The subset was: naive CD4+ T cells, CD4+CD45RA+CD25-. The receptors come from a female donor with breast cancer.

The chain uses TRBV15 and TRBJ2-1; D might be TRBD1 or TRBD2, each matching 6 bases. Germline-derived CDR1 and CDR2 are LNHNV and YYDKDF (reference sequence). Deletions cut 1 base from V and 5 bases from J, with 15 bases between. The CDR3 runs to 16 residues. Here the CDR3 reads CATSRVRTRGDNEQFF. CDR3 sequence (DNA): TGTGCCACCAGCAGAGTACGGACAAGGGGGGACAATGAGCAGTTCTTC.

The genes are TRBV9 and TRBJ1-1; D might be TRBD1 (5 bases). Germline loops: CDR1 SGDLS, CDR2 YYNGEE. The CDR3 covers 14 residues. The V and J ends lost 4 bases and 4 bases respectively, with 14 bases between them. The CDR3 here is CASSPRGIGTEAFF. Here the CDR3 DNA reads TGTGCCAGCAGCCCTCGGGGGATCGGCACTGAAGCTTTCTTT. Full variable domain (missing parts from reference TRBV9 and TRBJ1-1): DSGVTQTPKHLITATGQRVTLRCSPRSGDLSVYWYQQSLDQGLQFLIQYYNGEERAKGNILERFSAQQFPDLHSELNLSSLELGDSALYFCASSPRGIGTEAFFGQGTRLTVV.